This TCR beta chain was retrieved from a study of control samples from healthy donors and cancer patients. The CDR3 is made up of 16 amino acids. With 0 bases removed from V and 7 bases from J, the gap between germline ends came to 17 bases. From germline, CDR1 is WNHNN and CDR2 SYGVQD (reference sequence). TCRdb's table, derived via immunoSEQ multiplex PCR, lists solely in-frame clones and lacks some. The sample lists about 120,000 clones, around 87% occurring once. The chain is built from TRBV10-1 and TRBJ2-3, with D perhaps being TRBD1 or TRBD2 (5 bases each). Sequenced: PBMCs. The sequence was collected from a woman in her fifties or sixties with colorectal cancer. The CDR3 loop is CASSESVGTEWNTQYF. The DNA of the CDR3 is TGCGCCAGCAGTGAGTCTGTGGGGACGGAATGGAATACGCAGTATTTT.